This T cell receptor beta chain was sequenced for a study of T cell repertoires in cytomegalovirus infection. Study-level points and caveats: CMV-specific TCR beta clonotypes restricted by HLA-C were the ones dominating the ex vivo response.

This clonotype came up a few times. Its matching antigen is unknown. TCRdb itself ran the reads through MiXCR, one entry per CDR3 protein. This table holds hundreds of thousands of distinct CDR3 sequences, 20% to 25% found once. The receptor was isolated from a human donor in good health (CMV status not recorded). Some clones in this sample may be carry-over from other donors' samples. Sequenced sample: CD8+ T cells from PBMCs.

Here the CDR3 DNA reads TGTGCCAGCAGTTACTCGAAGGACGTAGGAGGGCGACTTTACAATGAGCAGTTCTTC. It is translated as CASSYSKDVGGRLYNEQFF. This chain links TRBV6-5 with TRBJ2-1, with TRBD2 as a possible D gene (6 bases). This CDR3 spans 19 amino acids. Germline V CDR1 and CDR2: MNHEY, SVGAGI. V gave up 0 bases and J gave up 4 bases, with 22 bases separating them.